The entry below gives a single T cell receptor beta chain sequence along with its context. Seattle cases were enrolled at active infection and followed longitudinally. The sample comes from a study of blood T cell repertoires in COVID-19. Study in general: Specimens from acute and convalescent COVID-19 originated in the United States, Italy and Spain. T cells, B-cell-depleted T cells, or PBMCs supplied cDNA or gDNA.

Study processing details: Amplification from reference gene primers served as the basis for estimated nucleated cell counts. Measured with immunoSEQ multiplex PCR; TCRdb has only the in-frame clones, and not every one. That table furnishes V, J and clone size, whereas the DNA furnished D and trimming. The data contain some 300,000 clones, around 90% of them singletons. This clonotype was sampled from a woman aged 40 to 50 with COVID-19, enrolled during active disease. The sample taken for sequencing was peripheral blood.

CDR3 bases: TGTGCCAGCAGCGTTGACACCTATCTGGATTCACCCCTCCACTTT. Amino acid sequence: CASSVDTYLDSPLHF. V usage is TRBV9 and J usage is TRBJ1-6; D call uncertain. Trimming removed 2 bases from V and 8 bases from J, with 14 bases in between. The CDR3 length is 15 residues. In germline, CDR1 is SGDLS, CDR2 YYNGEE.